The source of this T cell receptor beta chain is a study of cytomegalovirus exposure and HLA in healthy donors. Both 60 Vbeta primers and 13 Jbeta primers went into the PCR. Clones were sequenced by immunoSEQ multiplex PCR, and TCRdb holds only the in-frame ones, with some missing. This sample carries about 170,000 clones, approximately 79% of them seen once, and the ten largest clones take around 0.98%. Germline CDR1 LGHNA, CDR2 YSLEER. The CDR3 is made up of 19 amino acids. The V gene lost 0 bases and the J gene lost 9 bases, with 24 bases spanning the gap. The TCR sequence derives from a woman aged 45-65 years in good health and CMV-seropositive. The rearrangement links TRBV4-3 to TRBJ1-6; D is possibly TRBD1 (5 bases). Sequencing used PBMCs. CDR3 bases: TGCGCCAGCAGCCAAGATAGGGCAGGGTCGTTTTCGCGGAGTTCACCCCTCCACTTT. Translated: CASSQDRAGSFSRSSPLHF.